These 8 T cell receptor beta chains share one sample of origin, sequenced in a study of shared clonotypes between healthy human individuals. Assay: immunoSEQ multiplex PCR; the TCRdb copy retains only in-frame clones and omits some. The repertoire holds hundreds of thousands of clones, with 90% to 97% as singletons. Positively selected for CCR7, the CD45RO-negative cells used as naive CD8 cells excluded terminally differentiated effector memory CD45RA+ cells. Sequenced sample: naive CD8+ T cells sorted from blood. The receptors originated from a woman aged 25 to 39 in good health.

In its sample, this clone was seen once. The chain couples TRBV2 to TRBJ2-7, with no clear D. V was trimmed by 0 bases and J by 7 bases, leaving 13 bases between them. This CDR3 is built from 14 residues. Germline loops: CDR1 SNHLY, CDR2 FYNNEI. CDR3 region: CASSEALNPREQYF. CDR3 coding DNA: TGTGCCAGCAGTGAAGCGCTCAACCCTCGGGAGCAGTACTTC.

This clone was seen just once. This chain joins TRBV9 and TRBJ2-1, with 7 bases lining up with TRBD2. Trimming took 4 bases from V and 4 from J; bases not matched to a gene: 8. Germline V gene data show CDR1 as SGDLS and CDR2 as YYNGEE. The length of the CDR3 is 15 residues. The CDR3 spells CASSSEGLPYNEQFF. Written as DNA, the CDR3 is TGTGCCAGCAGCTCAGAGGGACTACCTTACAATGAGCAGTTCTTC.

This rearrangement joins TRBV27 to TRBJ2-7; 7 bases fit TRBD1. Trimming at V came to 2 bases and at J to 5 bases, leaving 9 bases not matched to a gene. The CDR3 spans 15 residues. In germline, CDR1 is MNHEY, CDR2 SMNVEV (reference sequence). CDR3 region: CASSLNPQGTDEQYF. As DNA, the CDR3 is TGTGCCAGCAGTTTAAATCCTCAGGGGACAGACGAGCAGTACTTC.

This chain joins TRBV11-2 and TRBJ1-5; the D gene is possibly TRBD1 (5 bases). Trimming took 8 bases from V and 3 from J, leaving 11 bases between them. Looked up from germline, CDR1 is SGHAT and CDR2 is FQNNGV. There are 13 residues in the CDR3. The CDR3 DNA sequence: TGTGCCAGCTCAGGGAATGACAATCAGCCCCAGCATTTT. This encodes CASSGNDNQPQHF.

The rearrangement joins TRBV15 to TRBJ2-3; 11 bases are a match to TRBD2. The ends lost 0 bases at V and 7 bases at J; junction bases unmatched: 9. Germline V gene sequence: CDR1 LNHNV, CDR2 YYDKDF (reference sequence). This CDR3 has 17 amino acids. CDR3 DNA: TGTGCCACCAGCAGAGATCGTCTAGCGGGAGGTTCGTATACGCAGTATTTT. As protein: CATSRDRLAGGSYTQYF.

V gene TRBV7-9 combines with J gene TRBJ1-1; D call uncertain. Trimming left V 4 bases short and J 7 bases short, with 7 bases between. The CDR3 length is 11 residues. Per germline, CDR1 SEHNR and CDR2 FQNEAQ (reference sequence). CDR3: CASSYGVEAFF. The CDR3 DNA sequence: TGTGCCAGCAGCTATGGGGTTGAAGCTTTCTTT.

This chain uses TRBV19 with TRBJ2-1; TRBD2 aligns across 10 bases. This CDR3 is built from 17 residues. The germline gives CDR1 LNHDA, CDR2 SQIVND (reference sequence). V lost 3 bases to trimming and J lost 0 bases; unmatched junction nucleotides: 5. The CDR3 DNA follows: TGTGCCAGTAGTATGTGGGAGCGGGAGGGCTCCTACAATGAGCAGTTCTTC. Protein: CASSMWEREGSYNEQFF.

The V gene is TRBV11-2, the J gene TRBJ2-7; 12 bases fit TRBD2. The CDR3 runs 15 residues. Trimming removed 6 bases from V and 1 base from J; junction bases left unmatched: 4. CDR1 is SGHAT, CDR2 FQNNGV, per germline. The CDR3 loop is CASSLTSGSSYEQYF. Here the CDR3 DNA reads TGTGCCAGCAGTCTGACTAGCGGGAGTTCCTACGAGCAGTACTTC.